This is a list of T cell receptor beta chains from one sample in a study of blood T cell repertoires in COVID-19. TCRdb's copy holds only in-frame clones and misses some; the assay was immunoSEQ multiplex PCR. The sample includes just over 150,000 clones, about nine tenths of them seen just once. Sequencing was carried out using peripheral blood. The receptor source for this set is an older woman with acute or convalescent COVID-19. Both conserved end residues are part of each CDR3. Each record gives: V gene, J gene, CDR3 protein.

TRBV5-4	TRBJ2-5	CASSSQGFYQETQYF
TRBV4-1	TRBJ1-3	CASSPGVGSGNTIYF
TRBV12-3/TRBV12-4	TRBJ1-1	CASRTGRNTEAFF
TRBV27	TRBJ2-5	CASGRDREGSRGETQYF
TRBV19	TRBJ1-2	CASTPTTASNYGYTF
TRBV21-1	TRBJ2-5	CASSKAWRASGQETQYF
TRBV5-1	TRBJ2-4	CASSSSPGIKNIQYF
TRBV11-2	TRBJ2-1	CASSAGLASYNEQFF
TRBV7-2	TRBJ2-1	CASSFGGGTYNEQFF
TRBV6-5	TRBJ1-2	CASNPHPYGYTF